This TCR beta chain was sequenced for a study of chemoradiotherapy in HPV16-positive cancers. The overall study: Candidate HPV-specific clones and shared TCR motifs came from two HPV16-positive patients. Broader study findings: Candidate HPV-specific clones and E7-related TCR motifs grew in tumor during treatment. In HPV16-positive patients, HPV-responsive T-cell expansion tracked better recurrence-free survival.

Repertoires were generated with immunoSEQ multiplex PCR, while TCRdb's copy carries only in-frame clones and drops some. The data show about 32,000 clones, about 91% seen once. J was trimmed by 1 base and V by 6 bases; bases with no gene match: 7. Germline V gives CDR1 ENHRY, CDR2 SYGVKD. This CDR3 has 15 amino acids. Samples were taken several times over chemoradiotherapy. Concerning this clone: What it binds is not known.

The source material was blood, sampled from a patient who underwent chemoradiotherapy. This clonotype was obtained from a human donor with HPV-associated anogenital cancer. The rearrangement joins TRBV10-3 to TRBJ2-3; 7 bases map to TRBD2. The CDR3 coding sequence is TGTGCCATCAGCCCTGGGGGGGGTCGCACAGATACGCAGTATTTT. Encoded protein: CAISPGGGRTDTQYF.